Following are 19 T cell receptor beta chains from one sample sequenced in a study of CD8+ T cells in alopecia areata. The sample's treatment: oral pan-JAK inhibitor, 5-10 mg twice daily. Sequencing relied on a cDNA template that was reverse transcribed from extracted RNA. The data were produced by immunoSEQ multiplex PCR, yet TCRdb's version contains in-frame clones alone and is incomplete. The table records roughly 190,000 clones, about three fifths of them present only once. Here the sequenced sample was CD4+ T cells sorted from blood, taken at week 4, from a patient treated with tofacitinib. The receptor set was obtained from a human donor with alopecia areata.

This chain uses TRBV30 with TRBJ2-3; D tentatively reads TRBD1 or TRBD2 (5 bases each). From germline, CDR1 is GTSNPN and CDR2 SVGIG (reference sequence). Trimming left V 4 bases short and J 2 bases short, with 10 bases between. The CDR3 extends over 13 amino acids. Here the CDR3 reads CAWIGTPTDTQYF. The CDR3 nucleotides read TGTGCCTGGATTGGGACCCCCACAGATACGCAGTATTTT.

J is TRBJ2-5 and V is TRBV5-6; D perhaps matches TRBD1 (5 bases). Germline CDR1 is SGHDT and CDR2 is YYEEEE. Trimming pared 1 base from V and 10 bases from J, leaving 11 bases between. The CDR3 loop spans 12 amino acids. CDR3 bases: TGTGCCAGCAGCTTGAGGGAACAGGTCCAGTACTTC. Translated, it gives CASSLREQVQYF.

The gene calls are TRBV4-1 and TRBJ2-7; D may be TRBD2 (5 bases). The CDR3 totals 16 residues. V dropped 0 bases and J dropped 0 bases, with 12 bases sitting between them. Germline V gene data show CDR1 as MGHRA and CDR2 as YSYEKL. CDR3 DNA sequence: TGCGCCAGCAGCCAAGATCAATGGAGGAGCTCCTACGAGCAGTACTTC. Protein sequence: CASSQDQWRSSYEQYF.

This rearrangement joins TRBV29-1 to TRBJ2-1; 8 nucleotides agree with TRBD1. Germline lookup yields CDR1 SQVTM and CDR2 ANQGSEA. This CDR3 has 12 amino acids. The J segment lost 9 bases and the V segment lost 6 bases, leaving 7 bases of the junction unmatched. The CDR3 protein is CSVEQGESEQFF. DNA for the CDR3: TGCAGCGTCGAACAGGGGGAAAGTGAGCAGTTCTTC.

This clone was seen more than once but under ten times. CDR3 in DNA: TGTGCCAGCAGTTTGGGGACAGACAATTCACCCCTCCACTTT. This translates into CASSLGTDNSPLHF. This chain joins TRBV28 and TRBJ1-6, with TRBD1 matching over 7 bases. The CDR3 covers 14 residues. Trimming at V came to 3 bases and at J to 7 bases, leaving 3 bases not matched to a gene. The germline V gene encodes CDR1 MDHEN and CDR2 SYDVKM.

This chain connects TRBV27 to TRBJ2-7; D is unclear. V gave up 5 bases and J gave up 1 base, with 9 bases separating them. The CDR3 is 13 amino acids. Germline assignment: CDR1 MNHEY and CDR2 SMNVEV (reference sequence). CDR3 amino acids: CASSRPGSYEQYF. The CDR3 region has the DNA TGTGCCAGCAGTCGACCCGGATCCTACGAGCAGTACTTC.

This chain joins TRBV2 and TRBJ2-3, with 7 positions matching TRBD2. V lost 5 bases to trimming and J lost 2 bases; unmatched junction nucleotides: 4. The CDR3 is made up of 14 amino acids. Germline V gene lookup returns CDR1 SNHLY and CDR2 FYNNEI. As DNA, the CDR3 is TGTGCCAGCAGTATACTAGCGTCCACAGATACGCAGTATTTT. Translating gives CASSILASTDTQYF.

The CDR3 DNA reads as TGTGCCGCAACAGGGTTCTATGGCTACACCTTC. Residues: CAATGFYGYTF. The chain is built from TRBV30 and TRBJ1-2, with a possible D match to TRBD1 (6 bases). CDR1 is GTSNPN, CDR2 SVGIG, per germline (reference sequence). V was trimmed by 8 bases and J by 4 bases, leaving 11 bases between them. The CDR3 has 11 residues.

This clone was detected only a few times. The V gene is TRBV9, the J gene TRBJ2-3, with D perhaps TRBD2 (7 bases). Germline CDR1 is SGDLS and CDR2 is YYNGEE. The CDR3 loop spans 16 amino acids. V was pared by 4 bases and J by 4 bases, with 19 bases between. In DNA form, the CDR3 reads TGTGCCAGCAGCCGTAGGTGGGGGGGCGGTGCAGATACGCAGTATTTT. Translated, it gives CASSRRWGGGADTQYF.

This clone was observed a few times. The CDR3 is CASSLAQGGYGYTF. CDR3 nucleotides: TGTGCCAGCAGCTTAGCCCAGGGAGGCTATGGCTACACCTTC. This chain connects TRBV7-2 to TRBJ1-2, with D possibly being TRBD1 (5 bases). With 0 bases removed from V and 4 bases from J, the gap between germline ends came to 9 bases. Germline V gene sequence: CDR1 SGHTA, CDR2 FQGNSA. The CDR3 runs to 14 residues.

This clone turned up a few times. This rearrangement joins TRBV25-1 to TRBJ1-6, with 7 bases that match TRBD1. Germline V lookup: CDR1 MGHDK, CDR2 SYGVNS. The CDR3 has 15 residues. V trimming: 4 bases; J trimming: 7 bases; junction bases outside the gene matches: 7. The CDR3 DNA follows: TGTGCCAGCAGTGGGTCACAGGGGCGAAATTCACCCCTCCACTTT. Protein product: CASSGSQGRNSPLHF.

This clone was seen only a few times. V is TRBV7-9 and J is TRBJ1-2, with D uncertain. The CDR3 length is 15 residues. V was shortened by 2 bases and J by 0 bases, with 10 bases between the two germline ends. CDR1 and CDR2 (germline): SEHNR, FQNEAQ (reference sequence). The CDR3 reads CASSLYPGANYGYTF. As DNA, the CDR3 is TGTGCCAGCAGCTTATATCCCGGAGCTAACTATGGCTACACCTTC.

Comment on this clone: The junction departs from germline at one end; a sequencing error may be responsible. The chain couples TRBV30 to TRBJ1-2, with a possible D match to TRBD1 (6 bases). The CDR3 consists of 14 residues. Germline CDR1 is GTSNPN and CDR2 is SVGIG (reference sequence). The chain's CDR3 is CAWSVRGQRYVYTF. CDR3 sequence (DNA): TGTGCCTGGAGTGTACGAGGACAGCGCTATGTCTACACCTTC.

The rearrangement joins TRBV5-1 to TRBJ2-5; D perhaps matches TRBD2 (7 bases). Between the trimmed V and J ends, which lost 7 bases and 5 bases, there was a span of 12 bases. The CDR3 covers 12 residues. Germline V gene sequence: CDR1 SGHRS, CDR2 YFSETQ. The CDR3 region is CASGGGVETQYF. CDR3 bases: TGCGCCAGCGGAGGGGGGGTGGAGACCCAGTACTTC.

This clone was counted only a few times. The junction departs from germline at one end; a sequencing error may be responsible. Written as DNA, the CDR3 is TGTGCCAGCAGTTCTCCGGGCCCCCCCAACTTT. Translated, it gives CASSSPGPPNF. The rearrangement uses TRBV28 and TRBJ1-6; no reliable D call. The V gene's germline CDR1 is MDHEN and CDR2 SYDVKM. CDR3 length: 11 amino acids.

The rearrangement joins TRBV27 to TRBJ1-5; 8 nucleotides align to TRBD1. J lost 7 bases, V lost 2 bases, and 16 bases had no gene match. In germline, CDR1 is MNHEY, CDR2 SMNVEV (reference sequence). The CDR3 is 18 residues long. The CDR3 loop is CASSLKPTGASARQPQHF. The CDR3 bases are TGTGCCAGCAGTTTAAAACCGACAGGGGCAAGTGCTAGGCAGCCCCAGCATTTT.

This clone turned up a few times. V is TRBV11-2 and J is TRBJ2-5; D is undetermined. V lost 2 bases, J lost 5 bases, and 9 bases lay in between. The CDR3 spans 13 residues. The germline gives CDR1 SGHAT, CDR2 FQNNGV. CDR3 loop: CASSLWPEETQYF. CDR3 bases: TGTGCCAGCAGCTTATGGCCGGAGGAGACCCAGTACTTC.

This clone turned up a few times. The V gene is TRBV19, the J gene TRBJ2-3; the D is unclear. V shed 4 bases and J shed 6 bases, with 8 bases lying between them. CDR3 length: 12 residues. Germline lookup yields CDR1 LNHDA and CDR2 SQIVND (reference sequence). In nucleotides, the CDR3 is TGTGCCAGTAGTACGTTGGGCGATACGCAGTATTTT. It specifies CASSTLGDTQYF.

This clone was observed a handful of times. The V and J genes are TRBV29-1 and TRBJ1-2; D unclear. The ends were cut back, 7 bases at V and 4 bases at J, with 13 bases in the middle. CDR3 size: 12 residues. Germline lookup yields CDR1 SQVTM and CDR2 ANQGSEA. The CDR3 coding sequence is TGCAGCGCCGCCCTTCAGAGCTATGGCTACACCTTC. Its protein product is CSAALQSYGYTF.